The 17 T cell receptor beta chains below all came from one sample that was sequenced in a study of breast tumors, draining lymph nodes, adjacent tissues. In TCRdb, the multiplex PCR reads were re-called with MiXCR into one record per CDR3 protein. This table has about 230,000 distinct CDR3 sequences, 32% appearing once. The lymph nodes were axillary draining lymph nodes from breast cancer patients. Sequencing input: axillary lymph node tissue. Receptor source: a female donor with breast cancer. Some clones in this sample may be carry-over from other donors' samples.

This CDR3 reads CASSLGQASGYTF. CDR3 sequence (DNA): TGTGCCAGCAGCTTGGGACAGGCTAGCGGCTACACCTTC. This chain connects TRBV7-8 to TRBJ1-2; TRBD1 matches 8 bases. Germline V gene sequence: CDR1 SGHVS, CDR2 FQNEAQ. The trim removed 3 bases at V and 8 bases at J, leaving 5 bases unmatched. The CDR3 is made up of 13 amino acids.

This clonotype was counted many times. The V and J genes are TRBV12-5 and TRBJ2-2; 8 bases agree with TRBD2. In germline, CDR1 is LGHNT, CDR2 FRNRAP. The CDR3 runs to 13 residues. V dropped 8 bases and J dropped 4; count of bases not matched to a gene: 3. This chain's CDR3 is CASRGGSTGELFF. CDR3 bases: TGTGCTAGTCGGGGGGGTAGCACCGGGGAGCTGTTTTTT.

This clonotype was found once. The chain carries TRBV7-9 and TRBJ2-2; 15 positions agree with TRBD2. The CDR3 spans 16 residues. V dropped 5 bases and J dropped 6; count of bases not matched to a gene: 4. Germline loops: CDR1 SEHNR, CDR2 FQNEAQ (reference sequence). CDR3 amino acids: CASSPGLAGGSGELFF. CDR3 DNA: TGTGCCAGCAGCCCAGGACTAGCGGGAGGGTCCGGGGAGCTGTTTTTT.

As to this clonotype: A read error may account for a junction end that differs from germline. The chain is built from TRBV19 and TRBJ1-3; D not certain. CDR1 LNHDA and CDR2 SQIVND come from the germline V gene (reference sequence). The CDR3 loop spans 17 amino acids. The CDR3 sequence: CASTRMRRPSSGNTIYF. DNA for the CDR3: TGTGCCAGTACCCGTATGAGGAGGCCAAGCTCTGGAAACACCATATACTTT.

This clonotype came up many times. The genes are TRBV11-2 and TRBJ2-2; D is perhaps TRBD1 (5 bases). V gave up 3 bases and J gave up 2 bases, with 19 bases separating them. The length of the CDR3 is 18 residues. CDR1 SGHAT and CDR2 FQNNGV come from the germline V gene. The CDR3 sequence is CASSFPPVGRANTGELFF. The CDR3 bases are TGTGCCAGCAGCTTTCCTCCAGTGGGCAGGGCAAACACCGGGGAGCTGTTTTTT.

The chain links TRBV20-1 to TRBJ1-1; tentative D call: TRBD1 (5 bases). The CDR3 has 14 amino acids. Germline assignment: CDR1 DFQATT and CDR2 SNEGSKA (reference sequence). The CDR3 sequence is CSAPGPLGNTEAFF. The DNA for the CDR3 is TGCAGCGCGCCGGGACCCCTTGGGAACACTGAAGCTTTCTTT.

Many counts were recorded for this clonotype. V and J are TRBV7-6 and TRBJ1-3, with TRBD1 matching 7 bases. The CDR3 has 16 amino acids. Per the germline V gene, CDR1 is SGHVS and CDR2 is FNYEAQ. J gave up 0 bases and V 4 bases, and 6 bases lay outside the gene matches. The CDR3 nucleotides read TGTGCCAGCAGCTCAGGGACAGCACGCTCTGGAAACACCATATATTTT. It specifies CASSSGTARSGNTIYF.

The table lists this clonotype with many counts. V gene TRBV10-3 combines with J gene TRBJ1-5, with TRBD1 matching 7 bases. From germline, CDR1 is ENHRY and CDR2 SYGVKD. The CDR3 has 15 residues. V lost 3 bases, J lost 8 bases, and 10 bases stayed unmatched. The CDR3 bases are TGTGCCATCAGTGATCTAACAGGGGCAGGAGAGCCCCAGCATTTT. Protein sequence: CAISDLTGAGEPQHF.

The chain couples TRBV6-5 to TRBJ2-3; no clear D gene. This CDR3 region has 14 residues. Deletions cut 5 bases from V and 6 bases from J, with 15 bases between. Germline loops: CDR1 MNHEY, CDR2 SVGAGI. Here the CDR3 reads CASSRGIVRDTQYF. The CDR3 DNA follows: TGTGCCAGCAGTCGAGGTATAGTAAGGGATACGCAGTATTTT.

This clonotype was seen once. The chain recombines TRBV7-8 with TRBJ1-6, with 12 bases lining up with TRBD1. V lost 5 bases and J lost 12; bases outside the gene matches: 8. The CDR3 spans 15 residues. Looked up from germline, CDR1 is SGHVS and CDR2 is FQNEAQ. CDR3 DNA sequence: TGTGCCAGCAGCAATCCGGGACAGGGGGCTCGACCCCTCCACTTT. It is translated as CASSNPGQGARPLHF.

At least ten counts were recorded for this clonotype. The chain has TRBV9 and TRBJ2-2; D is undetermined. The V end lost 5 bases, the J end lost 1 base, and 12 bases lay between the germline ends. This CDR3 has 15 residues. Germline loops: CDR1 SGDLS, CDR2 YYNGEE. CDR3 amino acids: CASSRKRQNTGELFF. CDR3 in DNA: TGTGCCAGCAGTCGAAAAAGACAGAACACCGGGGAGCTGTTTTTT.

In its sample, this clonotype was seen many times. The chain carries TRBV6-5 and TRBJ2-3, with D perhaps given as TRBD1 or TRBD2 (5 bases each). Germline loops: CDR1 MNHEY, CDR2 SVGAGI. The CDR3 has 15 amino acids. V was pared by 6 bases and J by 1 base, with 14 bases between. CDR3 protein: CASRAAPGRTDTQYF. The CDR3 DNA is TGTGCCAGCAGGGCTGCACCGGGGCGCACAGATACGCAGTATTTT.

This clonotype has just one count. This may arise from a read error, as a much more abundant clone is one base away. The chain joins TRBV30 to TRBJ2-7, with D possibly TRBD2 on 7 matching bases. The V and J ends lost 0 bases and 7 bases respectively, with 22 bases between them. The CDR3 spans 16 residues. Germline V gene sequence: CDR1 GTSNPN, CDR2 SVGIG (reference sequence). Here the CDR3 DNA reads TGTGCCTGGAGTGTGGGGAGGGGGTTCACCTACAATGAGCAGTACTTC. Its translation: CAWSVGRGFTYNEQYF.

This clonotype was observed many times. V usage is TRBV4-2 and J usage is TRBJ2-5; D may be TRBD1 (6 bases). V was shortened by 0 bases and J by 0 bases, with 20 bases between the two germline ends. The CDR3 extends over 19 amino acids. CDR1 and CDR2 from the germline V gene are LGHNA and YNFKEQ. CDR3 region: CASSQDEPRAPGDQETQYF. In DNA form, the CDR3 reads TGTGCCAGCAGCCAAGACGAACCGAGGGCCCCAGGGGACCAAGAGACCCAGTACTTC.

The CDR3: CASSEVGGVYRPQHF. The DNA of the CDR3 is TGTGCCAGCAGTGAAGTCGGAGGGGTTTATCGGCCCCAGCATTTT. The genes are TRBV6-1 and TRBJ1-5; TRBD1 might be the D (5 bases). This CDR3 has 15 amino acids. The germline gives CDR1 MNHNS, CDR2 SASEGT. Trimming cost V 1 base and J 9 bases, with 16 bases left between them.

The chain is built from TRBV20-1 and TRBJ2-3; 7 nucleotides match TRBD1. This CDR3 has 15 amino acids. The ends lost 0 bases at V and 5 bases at J; junction bases unmatched: 8. Germline V gives CDR1 DFQATT, CDR2 SNEGSKA (reference sequence). CDR3 region: CSARDRDRVIDTQYF. Written as DNA, the CDR3 is TGCAGTGCTAGAGATCGCGACAGGGTGATAGATACGCAGTATTTT.

Worth noting for this clonotype: This clone may be a read error of a much larger clone one base away. The rearrangement links TRBV20-1 to TRBJ2-3; the D gene is possibly TRBD1 (5 bases). The CDR3 loop spans 14 amino acids. Germline values: CDR1 DFQATT, CDR2 SNEGSKA (reference sequence). The CDR3 DNA is TGCAGTGCCAGACAGTCCGGCCGCACAGCTACGCAGTATTTT. Its translation is CSARQSGRTATQYF.